Listed here are 9 T cell receptor beta chains from one sample, sequenced in a study of T cells in tuberculosis. Produced via immunoSEQ multiplex PCR; TCRdb's table is partial and in-frame only. The sample yields about 29,000 clones, 90% seen once. Sequencing used PBMCs. The receptors were sampled from a donor between 5 and 29 years old with latent tuberculosis or without tuberculosis infection.

V usage is TRBV6-1 and J usage is TRBJ2-3; 7 bases fit TRBD2. Trimming took 4 bases from V and 0 from J; bases not matched to a gene: 10. The CDR3 contains 17 residues. Germline V CDR1 and CDR2: MNHNS, SASEGT. DNA for the CDR3: TGTGCCAGCAGTGGCAGCGGGGACCCCGCTAGCACAGATACGCAGTATTTT. Translation gives CASSGSGDPASTDTQYF.

The chain combines TRBV25-1 with TRBJ2-7, with a tentative D call TRBD2 (5 bases). CDR1 MGHDK and CDR2 SYGVNS come from the germline V gene. This CDR3 comprises 15 residues. V shed 2 bases and J shed 3 bases, with 14 bases lying between them. The CDR3 DNA reads TGTGCCAGCAGTGAAACACGAGAGAGGGTCTACGAGCAGTACTTC. Residues: CASSETRERVYEQYF.

The V and J genes are TRBV6-6 and TRBJ2-7, with 10 bases fitting TRBD1. There are 16 residues in the CDR3. Trimming removed 5 bases from V and 2 bases from J; junction bases left unmatched: 9. Germline V gene lookup returns CDR1 MNHNY and CDR2 SVGAGI (reference sequence). CDR3 sequence: CASSTSRDRGTYEQYF. DNA of the CDR3: TGTGCCAGCAGTACGTCCCGGGACAGGGGAACCTACGAGCAGTACTTC.

This clone was counted once. The chain is built from TRBV6-5 and TRBJ1-6; 9 nucleotides line up with TRBD1. Germline CDR1 and CDR2: MNHEY and SVGAGI. With V trimmed by 0 bases and J by 10 bases, 7 bases remained unmatched. The CDR3 runs to 16 residues. The CDR3 sequence: CASSYSTGGEGSPLHF. In DNA, the CDR3 is TGTGCCAGCAGTTACTCGACAGGGGGGGAAGGGTCACCCCTCCACTTT.

V is TRBV6-5 and J is TRBJ2-7; no clear D. CDR3 length equals 12 residues. V lost 4 bases and J lost 2, with 6 bases in between. Germline values: CDR1 MNHEY, CDR2 SVGAGI. The CDR3 nucleotides are TGTGCCAGCAGTTGGCCGACCTACGAGCAGTACTTC. It encodes CASSWPTYEQYF.

J is TRBJ1-2 and V is TRBV9; no firm D call. V lost 1 base and J 3 bases, leaving 25 bases between the germline ends. Germline CDR1 SGDLS, CDR2 YYNGEE. CDR3 length: 19 residues. The CDR3 coding sequence is TGTGCCAGCAGCGTAAGCCCTCGGAATCGGATTCAGCGTGACTATGGCTACACCTTC. Its translation: CASSVSPRNRIQRDYGYTF.

The chain has TRBV4-1 and TRBJ2-2; D not certain. CDR1 is MGHRA and CDR2 is YSYEKL in the germline V gene. V shed 1 base and J shed 0 bases, with 12 bases lying between them. The CDR3 runs to 17 residues. CDR3 in amino acids: CASSQVVGRANTGELFF. As DNA, the CDR3 is TGCGCCAGCAGCCAAGTAGTTGGTCGCGCGAACACCGGGGAGCTGTTTTTT.

This chain uses TRBV7-8 with TRBJ1-1; 7 bases are shared with TRBD1. The CDR3 has 14 amino acids. Unmatched junction bases numbered 5, after V lost 5 bases and J lost 2 bases. The V gene's germline CDR1 is SGHVS and CDR2 FQNEAQ. The CDR3 sequence: CASSIQGLNTEAFF. The CDR3 DNA reads as TGTGCCAGCAGCATACAGGGGCTAAACACTGAAGCTTTCTTT. Variable domain in full (rest from reference TRBV7-8 and TRBJ1-1): GAGVSQSPRYKVAKRGQDVALRCDPISGHVSLFWYQQALGQGPEFLTYFQNEAQLDKSGLPSDRFFAERPEGSVSTLKIQRTQQEDSAVYLCASSIQGLNTEAFFGQGTRLTVV.

The V gene is TRBV7-8, the J gene TRBJ2-3; 12 positions agree with TRBD2. Germline trimming cut 1 base from V and 6 bases from J; bases unmatched to any gene: 2. CDR3 length equals 15 residues. Germline lookup yields CDR1 SGHVS and CDR2 FQNEAQ. CDR3 nucleotides: TGTGCCAGCAGCTTAGAGACTAGCGGGGGTGATACGCAGTATTTT. This gives the protein CASSLETSGGDTQYF.